These 27 T cell receptor beta chains originate from one sample sequenced in a study of early T cells in non-severe SARS-CoV-2 infection. TCRdb processed the 5' RACE reads anew with MiXCR; each CDR3 protein has one entry. The sample holds roughly 34,000 distinct CDR3 sequences, around 7% seen once. Specimen: whole blood, collected at baseline. Receptors originate from an adult who was a healthcare worker with PCR-confirmed SARS-CoV-2 infection or an uninfected control (not recorded which).

This clonotype was seen ten or more times. The J gene is TRBJ2-5, the V gene TRBV10-3; 7 bases align to TRBD2. Germline V gives CDR1 ENHRY, CDR2 SYGVKD. The CDR3 sequence is 16 residues long. Losses at the gene ends were 10 bases for V and 2 bases for J; bases not matched to a gene: 16. The CDR3, as DNA: TGTGCCACCTCCCCGGGAGGTGGGGCCGAACAAGAGACCCAGTACTTC. This encodes CATSPGGGAEQETQYF.

A remark on this clonotype: It may be a read error: a sequence one base away is much more abundant. The chain is built from TRBV20-1 and TRBJ1-1; D uncertain. The CDR3 is 13 amino acids. Germline CDR1 is DFQATT and CDR2 is SNEGSKA (reference sequence). The CDR3 sequence is CSVSDSGNIEAFF. CDR3 in DNA: TGCAGTGTCTCCGATTCGGGCAACATTGAAGCTTTCTTT.

At least ten counts were recorded for this clonotype. The rearrangement joins TRBV11-2 to TRBJ1-6; D remains ambiguous. The ends were cut back, 0 bases at V and 4 bases at J, with 10 bases in the middle. The CDR3 covers 16 residues. Germline values: CDR1 SGHAT, CDR2 FQNNGV. The CDR3 reads CASSLELDTYNSPLHF. The CDR3 coding sequence is TGTGCCAGCAGCTTAGAATTAGACACTTATAATTCACCCCTCCACTTT.

The table lists this clonotype with many counts. The chain recombines TRBV6-5 with TRBJ2-1; TRBD2 agrees at 8 bases. V gave up 5 bases and J gave up 1 base; unmatched junction bases: 7. The germline gives CDR1 MNHEY, CDR2 SVGAGI. The length of the CDR3 is 16 residues. The DNA for the CDR3 is TGTGCCAGCAGTGGACCAACTAGCGGTTCCTACAATGAGCAGTTCTTC. Its protein is CASSGPTSGSYNEQFF.

In its sample, this clonotype was seen a few times. The CDR3 reads CASSLAYHRAATYEQYV. CDR3 in DNA: TGTGCCAGCAGCTTAGCCTACCACCGTGCCGCAACCTACGAGCAGTACGTC. This rearrangement joins TRBV7-8 to TRBJ2-7; no clear D. This CDR3 comprises 17 residues. V lost 0 bases and J 2 bases, leaving 17 bases between the germline ends. The germline V gene has CDR1 SGHVS and CDR2 FQNEAQ.

The chain is built from TRBV2 and TRBJ1-6; D is possibly TRBD1 (5 bases). The CDR3 is made up of 14 amino acids. Deletions cut 6 bases from V and 7 bases from J, with 13 bases between. The V gene's germline CDR1 is SNHLY and CDR2 FYNNEI. CDR3 region: CASRLTVVNSPLHF. As DNA, the CDR3 is TGTGCCAGCAGATTGACAGTAGTAAATTCACCCCTCCACTTT.

This clonotype was counted many times. The chain couples TRBV20-1 to TRBJ1-2; D gene unclear. Germline CDR1 and CDR2: DFQATT and SNEGSKA (reference sequence). The CDR3 runs to 13 residues. With 6 bases removed from V and 1 base from J, the gap between germline ends came to 12 bases. CDR3 in DNA: TGCAGTGCCACCCCTCCGGATAACTATGGCTACACCTTC. Its translation: CSATPPDNYGYTF.

The sample holds many counts of this clonotype. The CDR3 region is CASSLEMETQYF. Here the CDR3 DNA reads TGCGCCAGCAGCTTGGAGATGGAGACCCAGTACTTC. V usage is TRBV5-1 and J usage is TRBJ2-5; D unclear. This CDR3 has 12 amino acids. Between the trimmed V and J ends, which lost 0 bases and 5 bases, there was a span of 5 bases. Germline CDR1 SGHRS, CDR2 YFSETQ.

This clonotype was counted only a few times. V and J are TRBV7-4 and TRBJ2-7; D is unresolved. V shed 5 bases and J shed 5 bases, with 10 bases lying between them. This CDR3 spans 12 amino acids. Germline-derived CDR1 and CDR2 are SGHVT and SQSDAQ. In DNA, the CDR3 is TGTGCCAGCAGCCTCCGGAAAAACGAGCAGTACTTC. Translation: CASSLRKNEQYF.

The chain combines TRBV12-5 with TRBJ1-1; D unresolved. Trimming took off 7 bases at V and 4 bases at J, with 13 bases between the two ends. Per the germline V gene, CDR1 is LGHNT and CDR2 is FRNRAP. This CDR3 region has 13 residues. The CDR3 DNA reads as TGTGCTAGTGTCCTGGATGTGGGCACTGAAGCTTTCTTT. Translation: CASVLDVGTEAFF.

The sample holds a few counts of this clonotype. This chain uses TRBV24-1 with TRBJ2-3; 7 bases map to TRBD2. Germline CDR1 reads KGHDR; CDR2 reads SFDVKD. Trimming cost V 7 bases and J 1 base; bases outside gene matches: 7. This CDR3 is 15 amino acids long. For the CDR3, the DNA is TGTGCCACCAGCGTAGGGAGGGACCGCACAGATACGCAGTATTTT. Protein sequence: CATSVGRDRTDTQYF.

In its sample, this clonotype was seen many times. For the CDR3, the DNA is TGTGCCAGCAGCTCTGGGAGCTCGGGGGGCAATGAGCAGTTCTTC. Translating gives CASSSGSSGGNEQFF. The rearrangement links TRBV7-3 to TRBJ2-1; 7 nucleotides agree with TRBD2. The CDR3 has 15 residues. Germline assignment: CDR1 SGHTA and CDR2 FQGTGA. Trimming at V came to 4 bases and at J to 6 bases, leaving 9 bases not matched to a gene.

By sample share, this clonotype is medium-sized. CDR3 DNA sequence: TGTGCCAGCAGTTTTGGGCGGCCAGAGACCCAGTACTTC. Translated: CASSFGRPETQYF. The chain is built from TRBV12-3 or TRBV12-4 and TRBJ2-5; D gene unclear. The CDR3 sequence is 13 residues long. Trimming stripped 3 bases from V and 4 bases from J, with 9 bases between.

This clonotype has just a few counts. The gene calls are TRBV4-3 and TRBJ2-7; D unclear. The CDR3 covers 14 residues. Trimming removed 0 bases at V and 2 bases at J, with 8 bases between. Germline loops: CDR1 LGHNA, CDR2 YSLEER. The CDR3 reads CASSQDKGTYEQYF. The CDR3 DNA reads TGCGCCAGCAGCCAAGACAAGGGAACCTACGAGCAGTACTTC.

Note on this clonotype: The junction and the germline gene differ at one end; a read error may be behind it. This chain joins TRBV4-3 and TRBJ1-2; weak D call: TRBD1 (6 bases). The CDR3 is 16 residues long. In germline, CDR1 is LGHNA, CDR2 YSLEER. Here the CDR3 reads CASGQARTADNYGYTF. In nucleotides, the CDR3 is TGCGCCAGCGGCCAAGCTAGGACAGCCGATAACTATGGCTACACCTTC.

This clonotype has only a few counts. The chain uses TRBV7-2 and TRBJ2-3, with TRBD2 identical over 9 bases. The CDR3 is 15 amino acids. J lost 3 bases, V lost 0 bases, and 1 base had no gene match. CDR1 and CDR2 (germline): SGHTA, FQGNSA. The CDR3 DNA sequence: TGTGCCAGCAGCTTAGCGACTAGCGGAACAGATACGCAGTATTTT. Its translation: CASSLATSGTDTQYF.

The chain uses TRBV4-1 and TRBJ2-7, with D perhaps matching TRBD2 (6 bases). V lost 1 base and J lost 6, with 19 bases in between. CDR3 size: 16 residues. The germline V gene has CDR1 MGHRA and CDR2 YSYEKL. The CDR3 coding sequence is TGCGCCAGCAGCCAAGGCTCCGGGTATGGGACTGGCGAGCAGTACTTC. This codes for CASSQGSGYGTGEQYF.

This clonotype has a count of ten or more. This sequence joins TRBV19 and TRBJ2-7; 8 nucleotides agree with TRBD1. The CDR3 runs 13 residues. Losses at the gene ends were 6 bases for V and 1 base for J; bases not matched to a gene: 2. CDR1 and CDR2 (germline): LNHDA, SQIVND (reference sequence). CDR3 loop: CASSRDRSYEQYF. The CDR3 bases are TGTGCCAGTAGCCGGGACAGGTCCTACGAGCAGTACTTC.

There are a few counts of this clonotype. The chain recombines TRBV29-1 with TRBJ1-1; D unresolved. Trimming left V 8 bases short and J 0 bases short, with 10 bases between. This CDR3 is built from 12 residues. Looked up from germline, CDR1 is SQVTM and CDR2 is ANQGSEA. CDR3 sequence: CSSKQLNTEAFF. The CDR3 DNA follows: TGCAGCTCCAAACAGCTGAACACTGAAGCTTTCTTT.

By share, this clonotype counts as medium-sized. The chain links TRBV19 to TRBJ1-2; the D gene is possibly TRBD1 (5 bases). Germline CDR1 LNHDA, CDR2 SQIVND (reference sequence). V lost 6 bases, J lost 3 bases, and 17 bases lay in between. The CDR3 runs 15 residues. The CDR3 loop is CASSEGPGGYYGYTF. Here the CDR3 DNA reads TGTGCCAGTAGCGAGGGACCGGGGGGGTACTATGGCTACACCTTC.

In its sample, this clonotype was seen many times. The chain combines TRBV20-1 with TRBJ2-1; 7 bases line up with TRBD1. The CDR3 consists of 14 residues. V trimming: 3 bases; J trimming: 5 bases; junction bases outside the gene matches: 7. CDR1 and CDR2 (germline): DFQATT, SNEGSKA (reference sequence). The CDR3 DNA sequence: TGCAGTGCTAGTGAGGGGGCCGGCAACAATGAGCAGTTCTTC. It codes for CSASEGAGNNEQFF.

The chain couples TRBV7-3 to TRBJ2-3; TRBD2 might be the D (6 bases). V was pared by 1 base and J by 4 bases, with 9 bases between. The CDR3 runs to 14 residues. CDR1 is SGHTA and CDR2 is FQGTGA in the germline V gene. For the CDR3, the DNA is TGTGCCAGCAGCTTAAGGTTAGCGGCAGATACGCAGTATTTT. This sequence encodes CASSLRLAADTQYF.

This clonotype was observed a handful of times. This chain connects TRBV20-1 to TRBJ2-7, with D unresolved. CDR3 length equals 14 residues. Germline loops: CDR1 DFQATT, CDR2 SNEGSKA (reference sequence). V was cut by 6 bases and J by 0 bases, with 15 bases left in between. In nucleotides, the CDR3 is TGCAGTGCGAGTCCGGACGGACCCTCCTACGAGCAGTACTTC. Translating gives CSASPDGPSYEQYF.

The chain recombines TRBV29-1 with TRBJ1-1, with TRBD1 identical over 7 bases. This CDR3 region has 13 residues. The V segment lost 6 bases and the J segment 7 bases; nucleotides outside the gene matches: 11. Looked up from germline, CDR1 is SQVTM and CDR2 is ANQGSEA. CDR3 nucleotide sequence: TGCAGCGTATCGACAGGGCGTGGACATGAAGCTTTCTTT. Amino acid sequence: CSVSTGRGHEAFF.

The V and J genes are TRBV25-1 and TRBJ2-3; D is possibly TRBD2 (6 bases). The germline V gene encodes CDR1 MGHDK and CDR2 SYGVNS. CDR3 size: 16 residues. Trimming took 0 bases from V and 0 from J, leaving 10 bases between them. The CDR3 DNA reads as TGTGCCAGCAGTGAATATCGCGGGAAGAGCACAGATACGCAGTATTTT. Translated: CASSEYRGKSTDTQYF.

V usage is TRBV20-1 and J usage is TRBJ1-1; perhaps TRBD1 as D (5 bases). The V gene's germline CDR1 is DFQATT and CDR2 SNEGSKA (reference sequence). V was shortened by 3 bases and J by 4 bases, with 12 bases between the two germline ends. The CDR3 runs 13 residues. CDR3 protein: CSASGGRGTEAFF. Written as DNA, the CDR3 is TGCAGTGCTAGTGGGGGGAGGGGCACTGAAGCTTTCTTT.

This clonotype was detected ten times or more. The rearrangement joins TRBV4-3 to TRBJ2-7; D is tentatively TRBD1 or TRBD2 (6 bases each). The V end was cut by 0 bases, the J end by 3 bases, with 12 bases between. Germline CDR1 reads LGHNA; CDR2 reads YSLEER. The CDR3 has 15 amino acids. The CDR3, as DNA: TGCGCCAGCAGCCAAGATGCCAGGGGACTCTACGAGCAGTACTTC. Translation: CASSQDARGLYEQYF.